This T cell receptor beta chain was obtained from a study of blood T cell repertoires in COVID-19. About the study: Sample material is recorded as cDNA or gDNA derived from T cells, B-cell-depleted T cells, or PBMCs.

Data came from immunoSEQ multiplex PCR; TCRdb stores just in-frame clones and leaves some out. The sample shows around 230,000 clones, roughly 82% of them seen only once. V lost 4 bases to trimming and J lost 4 bases, with 8 bases between them. The V gene's germline CDR1 is MNHEY and CDR2 SVGAGI. This CDR3 has 13 residues. The sequence derives from a man between 35 and 55 years old who had recovered from COVID-19. The sequencing input was peripheral blood. The rearrangement joins TRBV6-5 to TRBJ2-1; D unclear. The CDR3 nucleotides are TGTGCCAGCAGTTTTACCGGTTACAATGAGCAGTTCTTC. It yields the protein CASSFTGYNEQFF.